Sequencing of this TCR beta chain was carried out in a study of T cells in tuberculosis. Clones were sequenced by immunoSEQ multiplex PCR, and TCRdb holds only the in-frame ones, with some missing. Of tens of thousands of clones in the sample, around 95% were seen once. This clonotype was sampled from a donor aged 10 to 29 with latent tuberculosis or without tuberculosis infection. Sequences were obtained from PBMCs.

This CDR3 is CASTTGVLGTDTQYF. The CDR3 coding sequence is TGTGCCAGCACAACAGGGGTCCTTGGCACAGATACGCAGTATTTT. The chain has TRBV18 and TRBJ2-3, with 7 bases that match TRBD1. Germline V gene lookup returns CDR1 KGHSH and CDR2 LQKENI. V shed 8 bases and J 1 base; nucleotides not matched to a gene: 9. CDR3 length equals 15 residues.